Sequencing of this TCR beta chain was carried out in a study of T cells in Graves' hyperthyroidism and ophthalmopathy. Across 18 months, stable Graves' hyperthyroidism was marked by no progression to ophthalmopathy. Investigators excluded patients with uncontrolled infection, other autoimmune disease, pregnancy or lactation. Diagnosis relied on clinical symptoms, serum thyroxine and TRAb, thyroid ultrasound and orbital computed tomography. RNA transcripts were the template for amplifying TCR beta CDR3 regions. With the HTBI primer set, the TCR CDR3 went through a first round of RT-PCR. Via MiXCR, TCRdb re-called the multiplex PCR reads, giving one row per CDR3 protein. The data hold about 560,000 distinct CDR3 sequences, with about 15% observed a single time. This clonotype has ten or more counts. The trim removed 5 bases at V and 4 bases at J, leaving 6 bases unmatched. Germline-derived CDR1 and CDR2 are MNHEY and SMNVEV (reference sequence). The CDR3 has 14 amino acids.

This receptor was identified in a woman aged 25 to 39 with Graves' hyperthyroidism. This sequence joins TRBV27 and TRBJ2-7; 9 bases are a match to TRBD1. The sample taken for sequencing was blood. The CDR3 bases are TGTGCCAGCAGTCCCCCGGACAGGGGATACGAGCAGTACTTC. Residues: CASSPPDRGYEQYF.